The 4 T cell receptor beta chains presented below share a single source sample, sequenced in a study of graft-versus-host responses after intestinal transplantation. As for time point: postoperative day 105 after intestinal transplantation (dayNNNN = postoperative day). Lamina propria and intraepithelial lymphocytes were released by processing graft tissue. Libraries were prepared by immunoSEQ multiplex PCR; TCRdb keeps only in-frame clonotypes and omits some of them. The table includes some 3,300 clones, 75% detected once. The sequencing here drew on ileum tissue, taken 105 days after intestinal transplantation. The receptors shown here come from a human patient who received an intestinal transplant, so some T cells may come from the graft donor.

The CDR3 region has the DNA TGTGCCAGCAAGGACAGCAACAATGAAAAACTGTTTTTT. Its protein product is CASKDSNNEKLFF. V is TRBV6-5 and J is TRBJ1-4; tentative D call: TRBD1 (6 bases). There are 13 residues in the CDR3. V gave up 7 bases and J gave up 5 bases, with 11 bases separating them. Germline-derived CDR1 and CDR2 are MNHEY and SVGAGI.

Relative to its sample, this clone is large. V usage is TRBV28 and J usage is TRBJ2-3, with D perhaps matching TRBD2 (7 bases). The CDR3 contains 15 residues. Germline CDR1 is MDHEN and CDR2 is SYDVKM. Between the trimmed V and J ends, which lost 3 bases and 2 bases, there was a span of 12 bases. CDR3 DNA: TGTGCCAGCAGTTTGGGGGGGGGACACACAGATACGCAGTATTTT. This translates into CASSLGGGHTDTQYF.

The DNA for the CDR3 is TGTGCCAGCAGTCCGACAGGCCTCTCTGGAAACACCATATATTTT. Translation gives CASSPTGLSGNTIYF. This chain connects TRBV27 to TRBJ1-3; tentatively, D is TRBD1 (6 bases). CDR3 length: 15 amino acids. Trimming cost V 5 bases and J 0 bases, with 11 bases left between them. CDR1 is MNHEY, CDR2 SMNVEV, per germline (reference sequence).

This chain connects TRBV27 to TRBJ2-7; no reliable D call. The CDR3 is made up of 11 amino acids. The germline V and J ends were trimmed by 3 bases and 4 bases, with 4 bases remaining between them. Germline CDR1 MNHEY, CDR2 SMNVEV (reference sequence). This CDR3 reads CASSFKYEQYF. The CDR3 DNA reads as TGTGCCAGCAGTTTCAAATACGAGCAGTACTTC.